What follows is one TCR beta chain and its context. The antigen is not known. The germline V gene encodes CDR1 MNHNS and CDR2 SASEGT. The CDR3 covers 15 residues. Trimming shortened V by 7 bases and J by 2 bases, and 18 bases separated the two germline ends. Both 60 Vbeta primers and 13 Jbeta primers went into the PCR. Assay: immunoSEQ multiplex PCR; the TCRdb copy retains only in-frame clones and omits some. The repertoire holds 100,000 to 150,000 clones, with approximately 74% as singletons. The data were obtained in a study of cytomegalovirus exposure and HLA in healthy donors. Broader study findings: Excluded: some indistinguishable V segments such as TRBV6-2 and TRBV6-3. Later analysis identified several of the most significant clusters that appeared linked to common viral pathogens. Reportedly, cytomegalovirus status was diagnosed with high sensitivity and specificity.

The chain links TRBV6-1 to TRBJ2-7; perhaps TRBD2 as D (6 bases). Sequencing was carried out using PBMCs. This TCR was recovered from a man in his forties in good health and CMV-seropositive. Here the CDR3 reads CASKLGGLAPYEQYF. The CDR3 bases are TGTGCCAGCAAATTAGGAGGGTTAGCACCCTACGAGCAGTACTTC.